Listed here are 2 T cell receptor beta chains from one sample, sequenced in a study of blood T cell repertoires in COVID-19. This table comes from immunoSEQ multiplex PCR, and its TCRdb copy is limited to in-frame clones, with some not included. The sample has over 600,000 clones, 90% seen once. The specimen was peripheral blood. The receptors here all came from a young woman with acute or convalescent COVID-19.

V and J are TRBV18 and TRBJ2-7, with TRBD2 matching 10 bases. The CDR3 runs to 15 residues. With 0 bases clipped from V and 3 bases from J, the junction kept 2 bases outside the gene matches. The V gene's germline CDR1 is KGHSH and CDR2 LQKENI. The CDR3: CASSPPTSGFYEQYF. The CDR3 bases are TGTGCCAGCTCACCACCGACTAGCGGGTTCTACGAGCAGTACTTC.

The CDR3: CASSQWGSGTAEKLFF. Here the CDR3 DNA reads TGCGCCAGCAGCCAATGGGGCTCAGGGACAGCCGAAAAACTGTTTTTT. The chain carries TRBV4-3 and TRBJ1-4; 7 bases match TRBD1. The CDR3 is made up of 16 amino acids. Germline CDR1 and CDR2: LGHNA and YSLEER. Trimming at V came to 2 bases and at J to 8 bases, leaving 11 bases not matched to a gene.